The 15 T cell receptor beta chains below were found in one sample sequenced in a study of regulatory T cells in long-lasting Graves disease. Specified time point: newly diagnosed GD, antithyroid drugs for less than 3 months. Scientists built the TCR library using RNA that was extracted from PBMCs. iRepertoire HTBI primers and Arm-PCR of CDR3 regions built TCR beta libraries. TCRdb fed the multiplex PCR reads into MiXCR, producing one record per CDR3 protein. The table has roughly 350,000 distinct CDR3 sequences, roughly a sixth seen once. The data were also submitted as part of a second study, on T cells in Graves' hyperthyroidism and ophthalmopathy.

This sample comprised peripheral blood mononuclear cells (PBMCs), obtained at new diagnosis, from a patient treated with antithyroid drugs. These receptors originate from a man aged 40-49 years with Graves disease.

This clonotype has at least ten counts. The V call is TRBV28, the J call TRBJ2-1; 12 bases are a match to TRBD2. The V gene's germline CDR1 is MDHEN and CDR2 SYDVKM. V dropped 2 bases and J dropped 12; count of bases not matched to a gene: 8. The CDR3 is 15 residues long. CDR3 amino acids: CASSLILAGGPRQFF. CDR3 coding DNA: TGTGCCAGCAGTTTAATCCTAGCGGGGGGGCCGAGGCAGTTCTTC.

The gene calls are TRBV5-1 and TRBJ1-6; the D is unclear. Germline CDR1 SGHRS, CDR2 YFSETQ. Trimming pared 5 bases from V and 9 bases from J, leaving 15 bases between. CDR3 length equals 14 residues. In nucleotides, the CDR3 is TGCGCCAGCAGACCCGTCCCATCGAGTTCACCCCTCCACTTT. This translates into CASRPVPSSSPLHF.

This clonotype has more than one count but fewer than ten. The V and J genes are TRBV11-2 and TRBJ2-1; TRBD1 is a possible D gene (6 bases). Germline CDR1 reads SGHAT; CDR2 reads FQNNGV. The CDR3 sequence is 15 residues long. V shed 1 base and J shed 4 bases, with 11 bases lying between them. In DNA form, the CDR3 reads TGTGCCAGCAGCTTAGCTCCGACAGGTTACAATGAGCAGTTCTTC. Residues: CASSLAPTGYNEQFF.

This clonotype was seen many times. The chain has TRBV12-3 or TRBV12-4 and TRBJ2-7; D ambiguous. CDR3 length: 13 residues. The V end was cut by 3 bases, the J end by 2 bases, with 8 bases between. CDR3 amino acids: CASSFTEAYEQYF. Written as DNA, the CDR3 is TGTGCCAGCAGTTTCACGGAAGCCTACGAGCAGTACTTC.

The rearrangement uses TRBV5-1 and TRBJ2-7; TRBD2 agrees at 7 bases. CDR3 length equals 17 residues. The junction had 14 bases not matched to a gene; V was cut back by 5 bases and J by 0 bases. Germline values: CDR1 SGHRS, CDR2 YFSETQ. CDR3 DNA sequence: TGCGCCAGCAGTTACGGTCTGGGCGGGGGATACTCCTACGAGCAGTACTTC. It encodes CASSYGLGGGYSYEQYF.

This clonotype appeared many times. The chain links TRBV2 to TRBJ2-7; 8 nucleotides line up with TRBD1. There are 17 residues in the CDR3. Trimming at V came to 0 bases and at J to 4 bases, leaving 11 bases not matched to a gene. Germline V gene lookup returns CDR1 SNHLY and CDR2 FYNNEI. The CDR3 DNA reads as TGTGCCAGCAGTGAAGCAAGTGGGACAGGCTACGTTTACGAGCAGTACTTC. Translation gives CASSEASGTGYVYEQYF.

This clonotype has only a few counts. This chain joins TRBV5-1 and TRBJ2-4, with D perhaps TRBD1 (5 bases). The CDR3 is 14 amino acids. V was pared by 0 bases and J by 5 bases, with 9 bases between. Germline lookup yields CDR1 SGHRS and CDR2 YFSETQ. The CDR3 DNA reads TGCGCCAGCAGCTTGGGTAGGGGTCAAAACATTCAGTACTTC. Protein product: CASSLGRGQNIQYF.

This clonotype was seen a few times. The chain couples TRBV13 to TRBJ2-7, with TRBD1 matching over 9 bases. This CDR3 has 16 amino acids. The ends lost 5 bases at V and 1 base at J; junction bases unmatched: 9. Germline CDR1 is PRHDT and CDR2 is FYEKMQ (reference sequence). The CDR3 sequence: CASSPNPDRGSYEQYF. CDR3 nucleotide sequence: TGTGCCAGCAGCCCGAACCCCGACAGGGGGTCCTACGAGCAGTACTTC.

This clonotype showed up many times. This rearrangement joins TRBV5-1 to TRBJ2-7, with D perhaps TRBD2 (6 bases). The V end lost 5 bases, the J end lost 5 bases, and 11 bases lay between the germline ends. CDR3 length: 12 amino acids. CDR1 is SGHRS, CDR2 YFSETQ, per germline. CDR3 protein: CASSYASDEQYF. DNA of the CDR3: TGCGCCAGCAGTTACGCTAGCGACGAGCAGTACTTC.

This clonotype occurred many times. CDR3 loop: CASSVTSASYNEQFF. CDR3 coding DNA: TGCGCCAGCAGCGTGACTAGCGCCTCCTACAATGAGCAGTTCTTC. The rearrangement uses TRBV5-1 and TRBJ2-1; 8 bases map to TRBD2. This CDR3 is built from 15 residues. V trimming: 4 bases; J trimming: 0 bases; junction bases outside the gene matches: 3. Germline CDR1 SGHRS, CDR2 YFSETQ.

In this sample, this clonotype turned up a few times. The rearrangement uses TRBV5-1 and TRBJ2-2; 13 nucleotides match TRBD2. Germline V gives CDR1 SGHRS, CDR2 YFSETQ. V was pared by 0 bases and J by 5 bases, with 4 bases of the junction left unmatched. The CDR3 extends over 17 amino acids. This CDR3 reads CASSLELAGGQTGELFF. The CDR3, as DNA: TGCGCCAGCAGCTTGGAACTAGCGGGGGGGCAGACCGGGGAGCTGTTTTTT.

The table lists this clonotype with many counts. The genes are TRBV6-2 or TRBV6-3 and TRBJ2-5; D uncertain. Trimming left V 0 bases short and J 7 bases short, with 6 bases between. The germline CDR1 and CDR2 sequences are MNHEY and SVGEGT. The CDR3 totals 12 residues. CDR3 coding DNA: TGTGCCAGCAGTTACTCCGTTGGGACCCAGTACTTC. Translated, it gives CASSYSVGTQYF.

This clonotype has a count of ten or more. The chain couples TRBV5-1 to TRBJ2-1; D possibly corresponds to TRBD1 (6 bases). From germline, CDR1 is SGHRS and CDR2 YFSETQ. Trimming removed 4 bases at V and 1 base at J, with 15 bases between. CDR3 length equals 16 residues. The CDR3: CASSDQGGRSYNEQFF. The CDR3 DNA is TGCGCCAGCAGCGATCAAGGGGGACGGTCCTACAATGAGCAGTTCTTC.

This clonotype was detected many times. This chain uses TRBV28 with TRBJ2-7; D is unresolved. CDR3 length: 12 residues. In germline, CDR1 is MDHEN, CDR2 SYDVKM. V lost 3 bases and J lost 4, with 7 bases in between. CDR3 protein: CASSFLVYEQYF. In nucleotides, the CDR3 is TGTGCCAGCAGTTTCTTGGTTTACGAGCAGTACTTC.

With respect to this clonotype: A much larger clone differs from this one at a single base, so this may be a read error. CDR3 sequence (DNA): TGTGCCATCCAAAGGGGGACAGGGGGAACCGGGGAGCTGTTTTTT. Amino acids: CAIQRGTGGTGELFF. The rearrangement links TRBV10-3 to TRBJ2-2, with 11 bases lining up with TRBD1. The V and J ends lost 8 bases and 5 bases, in that order; junction bases with no gene match: 7. From germline, CDR1 is ENHRY and CDR2 SYGVKD. CDR3 size: 15 residues.